This T cell receptor beta chain was documented in a study of T cell responses to AZD1222 COVID-19 vaccine. Repertoires were generated with immunoSEQ multiplex PCR, while TCRdb's copy carries only in-frame clones and drops some. The table has approximately 130,000 clones, approximately 85% seen once. Overall study results and limits: The number of AZD1222 recipients seropositive at baseline was only five or six. Spike-specific TCR breadth and depth both grew after two AZD1222 doses. Donor demographics were predominantly white British with a female majority; clonal diversity may be underestimated.

This CDR3 has 10 amino acids. Trimming took 1 base from V and 8 from J, leaving 2 bases between them. The germline CDR1 and CDR2 sequences are MNHEY and SMNVEV (reference sequence). In regard to this clone: Antigen unknown.

The gene calls are TRBV27 and TRBJ1-2; D unclear. The material was peripheral blood, obtained on day 0 of AZD1222 vaccination. This clonotype originated in an adult in good health. Written as DNA, the CDR3 is TGTGCCAGCAGTTTATGGGGCTACACCTTC. It specifies CASSLWGYTF.